The clone carrying this T cell receptor beta chain was counted a few times. Its antigen is undetermined. The data were produced by immunoSEQ multiplex PCR, yet TCRdb's version contains in-frame clones alone and is incomplete. Among about 120,000 clones listed, approximately 90% were seen once. The data are from a study of T cell responses to AZD1222 COVID-19 vaccine. Deletions cut 5 bases from V and 2 bases from J, with 11 bases between. The CDR3 has 14 residues. Germline V gene lookup returns CDR1 MDHEN and CDR2 SYDVKM. Study outcomes and limitations: Most donors were white British and more were female, and clonal diversity was possibly underestimated.

The rearrangement joins TRBV28 to TRBJ2-3; D perhaps matches TRBD2 (6 bases). The TCR originated in an adult in good health. This specimen was peripheral blood, taken on day 0 of AZD1222 vaccination. The CDR3 nucleotides are TGTGCCAGCAGTGTTAGCGGATTCACAGATACGCAGTATTTT. Translation gives CASSVSGFTDTQYF. Filled out from reference TRBV28 and TRBJ2-3, the complete variable domain reads DVKVTQSSRYLVKRTGEKVFLECVQDMDHENMFWYRQDPGLGLRLIYFSYDVKMKEKGDIPEGYSVSREKKERFSLILESASTNQTSMYLCASSVSGFTDTQYFGPGTRLTVL.